These T cell receptor beta chains were read from a single sample in a study of T cells in Graves' hyperthyroidism and ophthalmopathy. TCRdb recomputed calls from the multiplex PCR reads with MiXCR, one row per CDR3 protein. The sample records about 250,000 distinct CDR3 sequences, almost 25% being singletons. The sample was blood. These receptor sequences come from a woman in her forties with Graves' ophthalmopathy. Each CDR3 is given with its conserved first and last residue. A D gene is named only where the DNA matches it firmly. The size field is filled for only some rows; it gives once, few, many or a size class.

size,J,D,V,DNA,CDR3
many,TRBJ2-2,.,TRBV28,TGTGCCAGCAGTTTCAGTAGAAGGGCAATCGGGGAGCTGTTTTTT,CASSFSRRAIGELFF
many,TRBJ1-1,.,TRBV28,TGTGCCAGCAGTTTATCATTCGCACAGGGAGGCATGAACACTGAAGCTTTCTTT,CASSLSFAQGGMNTEAFF
.,TRBJ1-2,.,TRBV6-1,TGTGCCAGCAGTGAAACGGCAGGCAGGGAGGTAGACACCTTC,CASSETAGREVDTF
many,TRBJ2-5,.,TRBV28,TGTGCCAGCAGTGCACAGGGAGGGGAGACCCAGTACTTC,CASSAQGGETQYF
many,TRBJ1-1,.,TRBV20-1,TGCAGTGCTAGAGCAAGGGTCTACACTGAAGCTTTCTTT,CSARARVYTEAFF
many,TRBJ2-2,.,TRBV6-1,TGTGCCAGCAGTCAGAAGGTTGGAGAGACCGGGGAGCTGTTTTTT,CASSQKVGETGELFF
many,TRBJ2-1,TRBD2,TRBV20-1,TGCAGTGCTACCAGCGGGATTGATCGGGTTGCTGAGCAGTTCTTC,CSATSGIDRVAEQFF
many,TRBJ1-3,.,TRBV28,TGTGCCAGCACTCGCTTCACCTCTGGAAACACCATATATTTT,CASTRFTSGNTIYF
many,TRBJ2-4,.,TRBV6-5,TGTGCCAGCAGTTCCGGTGGCTTAGGGGCTAAAAACATTCAGTACTTC,CASSSGGLGAKNIQYF
.,TRBJ1-1,TRBD1,TRBV6-2/TRBV6-3,TGTGCCAGCAGGCCGACAGGGGGAGAAACTGAAGCTTTCTTT,CASRPTGGETEAFF
many,TRBJ2-7,TRBD2,TRBV28,TGTGCCAGCAGCCGACGCCCTTTTAGCGGGATGTACGAGCAGTACTTC,CASSRRPFSGMYEQYF
many,TRBJ2-2,TRBD1,TRBV7-9,TGTGCCAGCAGCTTAACAGGGGCCGGGGAGCTGTTTTTT,CASSLTGAGELFF
.,TRBJ2-4,.,TRBV7-9,TGTGCCAGCAGCCCCTGGTCAGGAGGGGACCAAAACATTCAGTACTTC,CASSPWSGGDQNIQYF
many,TRBJ2-7,TRBD2,TRBV28,TGTGCCAGCAGCATTCTAGCGGGAGGGGAGCAGTACTTC,CASSILAGGEQYF
many,TRBJ1-2,.,TRBV10-3,TGTGCCATCAGTGAGCCAGACTATGGCTACACCTTC,CAISEPDYGYTF
many,TRBJ2-7,.,TRBV14,TGTGCCAGCAGCCAAGGCCGGCACCCATCCTACGAGCAGTACTTC,CASSQGRHPSYEQYF
many,TRBJ1-2,TRBD1,TRBV30,TGTGCCTGGAGTCCCCAGACAGGGAACTATGGCTACACCTTC,CAWSPQTGNYGYTF